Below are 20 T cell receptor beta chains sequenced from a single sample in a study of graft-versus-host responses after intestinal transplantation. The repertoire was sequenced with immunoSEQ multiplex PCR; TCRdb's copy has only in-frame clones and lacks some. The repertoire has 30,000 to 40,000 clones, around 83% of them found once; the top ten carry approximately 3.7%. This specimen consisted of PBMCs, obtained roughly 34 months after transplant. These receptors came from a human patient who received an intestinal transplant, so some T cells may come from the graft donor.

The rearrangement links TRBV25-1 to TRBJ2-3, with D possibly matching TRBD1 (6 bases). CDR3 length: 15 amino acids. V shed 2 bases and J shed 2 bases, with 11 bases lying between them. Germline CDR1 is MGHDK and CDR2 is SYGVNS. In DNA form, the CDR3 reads TGTGCCAGCAGTGAAGGGGGCAGAGACACAGATACGCAGTATTTT. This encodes CASSEGGRDTDTQYF.

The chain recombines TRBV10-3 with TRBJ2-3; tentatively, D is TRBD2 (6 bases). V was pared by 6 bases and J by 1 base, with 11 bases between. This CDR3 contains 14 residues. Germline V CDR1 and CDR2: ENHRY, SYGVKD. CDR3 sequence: CAISVGGGTDTQYF. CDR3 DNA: TGTGCCATCAGCGTCGGAGGGGGCACAGATACGCAGTATTTT.

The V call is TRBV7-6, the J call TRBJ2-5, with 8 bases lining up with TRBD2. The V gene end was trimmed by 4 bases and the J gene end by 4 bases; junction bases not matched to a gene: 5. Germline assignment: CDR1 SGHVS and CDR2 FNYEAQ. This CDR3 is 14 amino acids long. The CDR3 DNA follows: TGTGCCAGCAGCTCCACCGGGAGGGGAGAGACCCAGTACTTC. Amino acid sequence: CASSSTGRGETQYF.

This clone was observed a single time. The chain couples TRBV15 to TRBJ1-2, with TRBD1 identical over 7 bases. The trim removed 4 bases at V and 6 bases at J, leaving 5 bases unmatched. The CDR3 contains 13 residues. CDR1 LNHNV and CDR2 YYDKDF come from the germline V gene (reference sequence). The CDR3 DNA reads TGTGCCACCAGCAACGACAGGGTGCATGGCTACACCTTC. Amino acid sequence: CATSNDRVHGYTF.

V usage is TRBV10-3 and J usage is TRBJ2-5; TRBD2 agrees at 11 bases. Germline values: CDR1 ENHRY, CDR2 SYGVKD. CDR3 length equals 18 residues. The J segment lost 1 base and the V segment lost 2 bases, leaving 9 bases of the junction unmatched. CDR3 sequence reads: CAISEGRLAGGSQETQYF. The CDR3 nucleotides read TGTGCCATCAGTGAGGGTCGTCTAGCGGGGGGCAGCCAAGAGACCCAGTACTTC.

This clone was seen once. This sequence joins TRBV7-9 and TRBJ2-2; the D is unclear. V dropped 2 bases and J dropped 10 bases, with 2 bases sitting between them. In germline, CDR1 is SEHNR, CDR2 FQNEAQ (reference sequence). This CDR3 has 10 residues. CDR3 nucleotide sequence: TGTGCCAGCAGCTTAAAGGAGCTGTTTTTT. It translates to CASSLKELFF.

This chain's CDR3 is CASSLLIKTSGPYEQYF. In nucleotides, the CDR3 is TGTGCCAGCAGCTTGTTAATTAAGACTAGCGGACCCTACGAGCAGTACTTC. The rearrangement links TRBV5-8 to TRBJ2-7; 9 nucleotides agree with TRBD2. CDR1 SGHTS and CDR2 YDEGEE come from the germline V gene. There are 17 residues in the CDR3. The junction had 10 bases not matched to a gene; V was cut back by 1 base and J by 2 bases.

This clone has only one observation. In nucleotides, the CDR3 is TGTGCCAGCAGTCCACGAACCGGGACAGGGGGCTATGGCTACACCTTC. Translation: CASSPRTGTGGYGYTF. The chain joins TRBV27 to TRBJ1-2; 11 bases fit TRBD1. Trimming at V came to 5 bases and at J to 4 bases, leaving 9 bases not matched to a gene. Per germline, CDR1 MNHEY and CDR2 SMNVEV (reference sequence). This CDR3 contains 16 residues.

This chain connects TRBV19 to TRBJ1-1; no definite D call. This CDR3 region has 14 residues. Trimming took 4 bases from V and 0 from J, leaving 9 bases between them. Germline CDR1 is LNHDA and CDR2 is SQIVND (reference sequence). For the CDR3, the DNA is TGTGCCAGTAGTAGGGAGGGTATGAACACTGAAGCTTTCTTT. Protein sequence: CASSREGMNTEAFF.

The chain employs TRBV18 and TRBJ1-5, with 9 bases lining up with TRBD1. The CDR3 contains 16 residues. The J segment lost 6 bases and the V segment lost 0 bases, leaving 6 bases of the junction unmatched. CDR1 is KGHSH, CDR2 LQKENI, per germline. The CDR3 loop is CASSPPGQGFGQPQHF. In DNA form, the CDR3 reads TGTGCCAGCTCACCACCGGGACAGGGTTTCGGTCAGCCCCAGCATTTT.

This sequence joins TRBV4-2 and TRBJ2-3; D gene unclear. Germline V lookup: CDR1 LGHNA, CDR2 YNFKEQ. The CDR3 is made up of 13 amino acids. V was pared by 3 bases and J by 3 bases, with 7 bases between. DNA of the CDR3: TGTGCCAGCAGCCACCTACTGACAGATACGCAGTATTTT. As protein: CASSHLLTDTQYF.

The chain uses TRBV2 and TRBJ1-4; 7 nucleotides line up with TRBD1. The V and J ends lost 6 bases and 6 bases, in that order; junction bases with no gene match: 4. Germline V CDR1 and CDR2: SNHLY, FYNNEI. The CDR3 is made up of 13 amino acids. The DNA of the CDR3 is TGTGCCAGCAGCGGACAGGCAGATGAAAAACTGTTTTTT. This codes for CASSGQADEKLFF.

CDR3: CASSVQGAGNSPLHF. The CDR3 nucleotides read TGTGCCAGCAGCGTACAGGGGGCAGGTAATTCACCCCTCCACTTT. The gene calls are TRBV2 and TRBJ1-6; 9 bases map to TRBD1. This CDR3 comprises 15 residues. The germline gives CDR1 SNHLY, CDR2 FYNNEI. V shed 6 bases, J shed 6 bases, and the junction held 6 bases outside the gene matches.

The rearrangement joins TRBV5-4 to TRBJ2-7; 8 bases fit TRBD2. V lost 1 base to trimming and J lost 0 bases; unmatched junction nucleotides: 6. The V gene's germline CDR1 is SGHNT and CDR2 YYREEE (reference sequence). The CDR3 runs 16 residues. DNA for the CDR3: TGTGCCAGCAGCTTGAGAGGAGGGACTAGCTCCTACGAGCAGTACTTC. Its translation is CASSLRGGTSSYEQYF.

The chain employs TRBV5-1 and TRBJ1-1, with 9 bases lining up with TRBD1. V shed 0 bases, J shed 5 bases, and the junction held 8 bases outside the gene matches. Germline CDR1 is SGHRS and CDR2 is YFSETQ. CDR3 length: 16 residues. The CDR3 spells CASSLAGTGGSTEAFF. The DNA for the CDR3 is TGCGCCAGCAGCTTGGCCGGCACAGGGGGCTCGACTGAAGCTTTCTTT.

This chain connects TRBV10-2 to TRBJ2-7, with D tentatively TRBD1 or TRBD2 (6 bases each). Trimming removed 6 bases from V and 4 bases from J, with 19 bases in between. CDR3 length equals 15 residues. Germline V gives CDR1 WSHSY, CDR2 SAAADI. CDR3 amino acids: CASREGRGGSYEQYF. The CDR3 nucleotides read TGCGCCAGCAGGGAAGGGAGAGGGGGGAGTTACGAGCAGTACTTC.

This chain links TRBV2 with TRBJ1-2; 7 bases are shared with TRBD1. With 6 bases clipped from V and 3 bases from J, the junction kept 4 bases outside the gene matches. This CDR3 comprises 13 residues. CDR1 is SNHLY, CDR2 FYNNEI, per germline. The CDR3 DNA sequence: TGTGCCAGCAGCAGGACAGGCTACTATGGCTACACCTTC. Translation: CASSRTGYYGYTF.

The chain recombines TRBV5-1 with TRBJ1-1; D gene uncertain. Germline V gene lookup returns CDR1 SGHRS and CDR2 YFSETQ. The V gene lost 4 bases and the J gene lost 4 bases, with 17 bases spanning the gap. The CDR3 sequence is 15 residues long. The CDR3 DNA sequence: TGCGCCAGCAGCCTCGGGGTAGTTATGAGCACTGAAGCTTTCTTT. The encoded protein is CASSLGVVMSTEAFF. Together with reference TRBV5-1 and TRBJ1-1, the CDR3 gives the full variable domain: KAGVTQTPRYLIKTRGQQVTLSCSPISGHRSVSWYQQTPGQGLQFLFEYFSETQRNKGNFPGRFSGRQFSNSRSEMNVSTLELGDSALYLCASSLGVVMSTEAFFGQGTRLTVV.

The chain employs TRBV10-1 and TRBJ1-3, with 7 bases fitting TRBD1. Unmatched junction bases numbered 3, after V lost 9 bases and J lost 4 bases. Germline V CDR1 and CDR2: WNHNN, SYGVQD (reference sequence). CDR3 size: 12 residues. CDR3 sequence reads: CARRDRGNTIYF. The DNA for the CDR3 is TGCGCCAGAAGGGACAGAGGAAACACCATATATTTT.

The CDR3 DNA reads as TGTGCCAGCAGCTTAGGTCGGGGGGGTCGGGAAAAACTGTTTTTT. Its translation: CASSLGRGGREKLFF. V gene TRBV7-8 combines with J gene TRBJ1-4, with D possibly TRBD1 on 5 matching bases. CDR1 is SGHVS, CDR2 FQNEAQ, per germline. V lost 1 base and J lost 8, with 14 bases in between. This CDR3 is built from 15 residues.